This TCR beta chain came from a study of cytomegalovirus exposure and HLA in healthy donors. The V and J ends lost 9 bases and 4 bases respectively, with 22 bases between them. Germline loops: CDR1 SNHLY, CDR2 FYNNEI. CDR3 length equals 16 residues. Only in-frame clones appear in the TCRdb table, and some are missing; sequencing was by immunoSEQ multiplex PCR. In the table there are about 330,000 clones, 86% of which are singletons. Sequences were obtained from PBMCs. V is TRBV2 and J is TRBJ2-1, with D possibly TRBD2 on 6 matching bases. The sequence derives from a woman under 30 in good health and CMV-seronegative. The CDR3 region is CARDTKGPGGYNEQFF. CDR3 DNA sequence: TGTGCCAGAGACACGAAGGGGCCCGGGGGTTACAATGAGCAGTTCTTC.